Listed here are 5 T cell receptor beta chains from one sample, sequenced in a study of cytomegalovirus exposure and HLA in healthy donors. Profiled with immunoSEQ multiplex PCR; TCRdb holds only in-frame clones, not every one. The data hold 200,000 to 300,000 clones, with roughly 86% observed a single time. Specimen: PBMCs. The origin of the receptors is a woman in her thirties in good health and CMV-seropositive.

The chain joins TRBV2 to TRBJ2-7; the match to TRBD2 covers 10 bases. The J segment lost 3 bases and the V segment lost 6 bases, leaving 5 bases of the junction unmatched. The CDR3 consists of 14 residues. Germline V gives CDR1 SNHLY, CDR2 FYNNEI. The CDR3 DNA reads as TGTGCCAGCAGACTAGCGGGGCTTTTCTACGAGCAGTACTTC. Protein: CASRLAGLFYEQYF.

This clone has just one count. This chain links TRBV7-8 with TRBJ2-1; D might be TRBD2 (6 bases). CDR1 is SGHVS, CDR2 FQNEAQ, per germline. The CDR3 contains 15 residues. The V end lost 2 bases, the J end lost 6 bases, and 14 bases lay between the germline ends. The CDR3: CASSLLAPTVNEQFF. The CDR3 DNA reads as TGTGCCAGCAGCTTACTAGCGCCGACTGTCAATGAGCAGTTCTTC.

The V call is TRBV12-5, the J call TRBJ2-1; tentatively, D is TRBD1 (6 bases). Germline CDR1 reads LGHNT; CDR2 reads FRNRAP. V lost 2 bases to trimming and J lost 5 bases, with 10 bases between them. The CDR3 spans 14 residues. This chain's CDR3 is CASGLHTGNNEQFF. CDR3 nucleotide sequence: TGTGCTAGTGGTTTGCATACAGGGAACAATGAGCAGTTCTTC. Based on the CDR3 plus reference TRBV12-5 and TRBJ2-1, the full variable domain is DARVTQTPRHKVTEMGQEVTMRCQPILGHNTVFWYRQTMMQGLELLAYFRNRAPLDDSGMPKDRFSAEMPDATLATLKIQPSEPRDSAVYFCASGLHTGNNEQFFGPGTRLTVL.

The rearrangement uses TRBV7-9 and TRBJ2-3, with TRBD2 identical over 11 bases. Germline V gene data show CDR1 as SEHNR and CDR2 as FQNEAQ (reference sequence). This CDR3 contains 17 residues. J gave up 2 bases and V 0 bases, and 4 bases lay outside the gene matches. The chain's CDR3 is CASSLATSGGITDTQYF. DNA for the CDR3: TGTGCCAGCAGCTTAGCTACTAGCGGGGGAATCACAGATACGCAGTATTTT.

The gene calls are TRBV15 and TRBJ2-3; TRBD2 matches at 8 bases. The CDR3 extends over 16 amino acids. CDR1 and CDR2 from the germline V gene are LNHNV and YYDKDF (reference sequence). Trimming cost V 0 bases and J 4 bases; bases outside gene matches: 6. The CDR3 nucleotides read TGTGCCACCAGCAGAGATCGGGAGGGAGTCCCAGATACGCAGTATTTT. Its translation: CATSRDREGVPDTQYF.